These 30 T cell receptor beta chains share one sample of origin, sequenced in a study of CD8+ T cells in alopecia areata. In each case, RNA was isolated and then reverse transcribed into cDNA as the sequencing template. Using immunoSEQ multiplex PCR, the repertoire was profiled, and TCRdb retains in-frame clones only, with some absent. The sample includes 130,000 or so clones, about 47% of them seen just once. The source was CD8+ T cells sorted from blood, collected at week 0. Receptors were obtained from a human donor with alopecia areata.

The V call is TRBV6-1, the J call TRBJ1-1; D call uncertain. The germline gives CDR1 MNHNS, CDR2 SASEGT. The ends were cut back, 5 bases at V and 3 bases at J, with 13 bases in the middle. The CDR3 is 14 amino acids. Here the CDR3 DNA reads TGTGCCAGCAGTTATTACGGTGAGGACACTGAAGCTTTCTTT. This encodes CASSYYGEDTEAFF.

This sequence joins TRBV19 and TRBJ2-1; D may correspond to TRBD1 or TRBD2 (5 bases each). The CDR3 sequence is 14 residues long. The V and J ends lost 3 bases and 3 bases respectively, with 9 bases between them. The germline V gene encodes CDR1 LNHDA and CDR2 SQIVND (reference sequence). The chain's CDR3 is CASSMRGYYNEQFF. CDR3 nucleotide sequence: TGTGCCAGTAGTATGAGGGGCTACTACAATGAGCAGTTCTTC.

V and J are TRBV4-1 and TRBJ1-5, with TRBD1 matching over 7 bases. Per the germline V gene, CDR1 is MGHRA and CDR2 is YSYEKL. The CDR3 has 16 amino acids. The junction had 6 bases not matched to a gene; V was cut back by 0 bases and J by 4 bases. The CDR3 DNA reads as TGCGCCAGCAGCCAAGAGGCCGGGACAGCTAATCAGCCCCAGCATTTT. Protein: CASSQEAGTANQPQHF.

This clone came up many times. This rearrangement joins TRBV6-5 to TRBJ2-6; D call uncertain. V lost 3 bases, J lost 0 bases, and 6 bases lay in between. The length of the CDR3 is 15 residues. Germline V gives CDR1 MNHEY, CDR2 SVGAGI. The CDR3 region is CASSYGLSGANVLTF. The CDR3 DNA reads TGTGCCAGCAGTTATGGCCTCTCTGGGGCCAACGTCCTGACTTTC.

This clone was counted only a few times. The V gene is TRBV12-5, the J gene TRBJ1-5; D remains unclear. The germline V gene encodes CDR1 LGHNT and CDR2 FRNRAP. Trimming took 0 bases from V and 3 from J, leaving 6 bases between them. The CDR3 is made up of 14 amino acids. CDR3 amino acids: CASGLVGYNQPQHF. As DNA, the CDR3 is TGTGCTAGTGGTTTGGTAGGTTACAATCAGCCCCAGCATTTT.

This clone was seen a few times. The identical CDR3 is also encoded by other nucleotide sequences in the sample. Here the CDR3 reads CASSYEQYF. The CDR3 region has the DNA TGCGCCAGCAGTTACGAGCAGTACTTC. The gene calls are TRBV23-1 and TRBJ2-7; no firm D call. TRBV23-1 is an open reading frame whose function is uncertain. Trimming took 5 bases from V and 4 from J, leaving 0 bases between them. The CDR3 runs to 9 residues.

The genes are TRBV27 and TRBJ1-1; 8 bases are shared with TRBD1. V was pared by 5 bases and J by 7 bases, with 9 bases of the junction left unmatched. From germline, CDR1 is MNHEY and CDR2 SMNVEV (reference sequence). The CDR3 length is 14 residues. The CDR3 nucleotides read TGTGCCAGCAGTGCCTCGGAAGACAGGGGTGAAGCTTTCTTT. Translation: CASSASEDRGEAFF.

V gene TRBV5-6 combines with J gene TRBJ2-5; D is ambiguous. This CDR3 region has 11 residues. V shed 1 base and J shed 11 bases, with 9 bases lying between them. CDR1 and CDR2 (germline): SGHDT, YYEEEE. CDR3 residues: CASSLTERQYF. As DNA, the CDR3 is TGTGCCAGCAGCTTGACGGAAAGACAGTACTTC.

This clone showed up just a few times. The rearrangement links TRBV19 to TRBJ2-7; no reliable D call. There are 14 residues in the CDR3. V was shortened by 3 bases and J by 3 bases, with 12 bases between the two germline ends. Germline assignment: CDR1 LNHDA and CDR2 SQIVND (reference sequence). The CDR3 sequence: CASSIDFESYEQYF. The CDR3 DNA is TGTGCCAGTAGTATCGATTTTGAAAGCTACGAGCAGTACTTC.

The chain is built from TRBV18 and TRBJ2-7; D uncertain. Germline V gives CDR1 KGHSH, CDR2 LQKENI. This CDR3 contains 12 residues. Trimming removed 2 bases from V and 5 bases from J, with 7 bases in between. CDR3 region: CASSPLENEQYF. CDR3 bases: TGTGCCAGCTCACCATTGGAGAACGAGCAGTACTTC.

V usage is TRBV4-1 and J usage is TRBJ2-1; 7 bases match TRBD1. The CDR3 spans 15 residues. Germline-derived CDR1 and CDR2 are MGHRA and YSYEKL. V gave up 1 base and J gave up 3 bases; unmatched junction bases: 3. The CDR3: CASSQVGGLYNEQFF. CDR3 in DNA: TGCGCCAGCAGCCAAGTAGGGGGCCTCTACAATGAGCAGTTCTTC.

In this sample, this clone turned up a few times. The chain carries TRBV7-6 and TRBJ1-4, with TRBD1 matching over 8 bases. The CDR3 has 15 amino acids. The V segment lost 4 bases and the J segment 5 bases; nucleotides outside the gene matches: 6. CDR1 is SGHVS, CDR2 FNYEAQ, per germline. CDR3 in DNA: TGTGCCAGCAGCTCCTCAGGGGGCGGGAATGAAAAACTGTTTTTT. This gives the protein CASSSSGGGNEKLFF.

The rearrangement links TRBV7-8 to TRBJ2-1; D is perhaps TRBD2 (7 bases). The germline CDR1 and CDR2 sequences are SGHVS and FQNEAQ. V was cut by 5 bases and J by 5 bases, with 16 bases left in between. This CDR3 is built from 15 residues. CDR3 protein: CASSVEGGLDNEQFF. CDR3 bases: TGTGCCAGCAGCGTTGAGGGGGGGCTGGACAATGAGCAGTTCTTC.

This chain links TRBV6-5 with TRBJ2-6; no firm D call. V lost 6 bases to trimming and J lost 12 bases, with 15 bases between them. The germline CDR1 and CDR2 sequences are MNHEY and SVGAGI. CDR3 length: 13 residues. The DNA for the CDR3 is TGTGCCAGCAGCAAGAGCGATCTCGCCGTCCTGACTTTC. Amino acids: CASSKSDLAVLTF.

This clone came up a few times. CDR3: CSVVSGNQPQHF. The CDR3 DNA reads TGCAGCGTTGTGAGCGGCAATCAGCCCCAGCATTTT. The rearrangement links TRBV29-1 to TRBJ1-5; no definite D call. This CDR3 is built from 12 residues. V gave up 4 bases and J gave up 2 bases, with 6 bases separating them. From germline, CDR1 is SQVTM and CDR2 ANQGSEA.

This clone appeared a few times. The rearrangement links TRBV7-9 to TRBJ2-1; 11 bases match TRBD2. Germline V CDR1 and CDR2: SEHNR, FQNEAQ (reference sequence). The CDR3 loop spans 14 amino acids. V trimming: 5 bases; J trimming: 6 bases; junction bases outside the gene matches: 3. The CDR3 DNA sequence: TGTGCCAGCAGCGCCCTAGCGGGGGGCAATGAGCAGTTCTTC. The encoded protein is CASSALAGGNEQFF.

The CDR3 loop is CSALQGEDYYGYTF. The CDR3, as DNA: TGCAGCGCATTACAGGGGGAGGATTACTATGGCTACACCTTC. The chain couples TRBV29-1 to TRBJ1-2; 8 bases fit TRBD1. Trimming cost V 7 bases and J 3 bases; bases outside gene matches: 10. CDR3 size: 14 residues. CDR1 is SQVTM, CDR2 ANQGSEA, per germline.

The gene calls are TRBV19 and TRBJ1-4; D is perhaps TRBD1 (6 bases). CDR1 is LNHDA and CDR2 is SQIVND in the germline V gene (reference sequence). V was cut by 3 bases and J by 8 bases, with 16 bases left in between. There are 15 residues in the CDR3. CDR3 nucleotide sequence: TGTGCCAGTAGTATGACCAGGGGCGAACACGAAAAACTGTTTTTT. Protein sequence: CASSMTRGEHEKLFF.

Comment on this clone: At the DNA level, this CDR3 is encoded by other sequences in the same sample as well. V gene TRBV19 combines with J gene TRBJ2-5, with D unresolved. Germline V gene data show CDR1 as LNHDA and CDR2 as SQIVND (reference sequence). The CDR3 is 13 amino acids. Trimming left V 0 bases short and J 3 bases short, with 5 bases between. The CDR3 DNA sequence: TGTGCCAGTAGTATAGATGGGGAAGAGACCCAGTACTTC. Its protein product is CASSIDGEETQYF. Based on the CDR3 plus reference TRBV19 and TRBJ2-5, the full variable domain is DGGITQSPKYLFRKEGQNVTLSCEQNLNHDAMYWYRQDPGQGLRLIYYSQIVNDFQKGDIAEGYSVSREKKESFPLTVTSAQKNPTAFYLCASSIDGEETQYFGPGTRLLVL.

The CDR3 DNA follows: TGTGCCATCAGTGAGTCCCGGGCTAGCGGGGATTACAATGAGCAGTTCTTC. Encoded protein: CAISESRASGDYNEQFF. This chain connects TRBV10-3 to TRBJ2-1; 9 bases line up with TRBD2. The V segment lost 0 bases and the J segment 4 bases; nucleotides outside the gene matches: 7. The CDR3 length is 17 residues. The V gene's germline CDR1 is ENHRY and CDR2 SYGVKD.

Points on this clone: A read error may be the cause here, since a much bigger clone is one base away. The chain has TRBV11-2 and TRBJ2-3; D ambiguous. Looked up from germline, CDR1 is SGHAT and CDR2 is FQNNGV. The length of the CDR3 is 12 residues. The V gene lost 0 bases and the J gene lost 3 bases, with 1 base spanning the gap. In nucleotides, the CDR3 is TGTGCCAGCAGCTTAGAGACAGATACGCAGTATTTT. Encoded protein: CASSLETDTQYF.

This rearrangement joins TRBV11-2 to TRBJ2-7; 9 positions agree with TRBD1. Germline V lookup: CDR1 SGHAT, CDR2 FQNNGV. The CDR3 spans 18 residues. Trimming took 0 bases from V and 2 from J; bases not matched to a gene: 11. The CDR3 reads CASSLEVWGTGLPYEQYF. The DNA for the CDR3 is TGTGCCAGCAGCTTAGAAGTATGGGGGACAGGGTTACCCTACGAGCAGTACTTC.

The chain has TRBV4-3 and TRBJ2-1; tentatively, D is TRBD2 (6 bases). The CDR3 has 17 amino acids. Looked up from germline, CDR1 is LGHNA and CDR2 is YSLEER. Trimming cost V 0 bases and J 6 bases, with 18 bases left between them. In nucleotides, the CDR3 is TGCGCCAGCAGCCAAGATCCCCCGGAGGGCGTGGGCAATGAGCAGTTCTTC. Residues: CASSQDPPEGVGNEQFF.

J is TRBJ2-2 and V is TRBV4-2; possible D gene TRBD2, 6 bases. V was shortened by 1 base and J by 2 bases, with 11 bases between the two germline ends. CDR3 length: 16 residues. CDR1 and CDR2 from the germline V gene are LGHNA and YNFKEQ. DNA of the CDR3: TGTGCCAGCAGCCAAGCCCCCGGGGGAAACACCGGGGAGCTGTTTTTT. It codes for CASSQAPGGNTGELFF.

The chain couples TRBV5-1 to TRBJ2-1; a weak D match, TRBD2 (5 bases). Per germline, CDR1 SGHRS and CDR2 YFSETQ. V was cut by 4 bases and J by 6 bases, with 14 bases left in between. This CDR3 spans 14 amino acids. The CDR3: CASSPRGSSNEQFF. The CDR3 region has the DNA TGCGCCAGCAGCCCCCGGGGATCCAGCAATGAGCAGTTCTTC.

This clone turned up a few times. The chain couples TRBV13 to TRBJ1-1, with 8 bases fitting TRBD1. The trim removed 3 bases at V and 4 bases at J, leaving 4 bases unmatched. From germline, CDR1 is PRHDT and CDR2 FYEKMQ (reference sequence). The CDR3 length is 14 residues. This CDR3 is CASSFGTGRTEAFF. Here the CDR3 DNA reads TGTGCCAGCAGCTTCGGGACAGGACGCACTGAAGCTTTCTTT.

J is TRBJ1-4 and V is TRBV4-1; D unresolved. From germline, CDR1 is MGHRA and CDR2 YSYEKL. V lost 4 bases, J lost 8 bases, and 14 bases lay in between. There are 14 residues in the CDR3. The CDR3 coding sequence is TGCGCCAGCAGCCTGACCGGGTTCGAGGAAAAACTGTTTTTT. Amino acids: CASSLTGFEEKLFF.

V and J are TRBV29-1 and TRBJ2-1; D unresolved. Germline V lookup: CDR1 SQVTM, CDR2 ANQGSEA. This CDR3 region has 12 residues. V lost 0 bases and J 7 bases, leaving 7 bases between the germline ends. The CDR3 here is CSVEEGLNEQFF. CDR3 nucleotide sequence: TGCAGCGTTGAAGAGGGTTTGAATGAGCAGTTCTTC.

The chain carries TRBV5-4 and TRBJ2-2, with D maybe TRBD2 (5 bases). Trimming pared 4 bases from V and 1 base from J, leaving 14 bases between. From germline, CDR1 is SGHNT and CDR2 YYREEE (reference sequence). The CDR3 contains 16 residues. CDR3 sequence reads: CASSMALAENTGELFF. In DNA form, the CDR3 reads TGTGCCAGCAGCATGGCGCTAGCTGAGAACACCGGGGAGCTGTTTTTT.

The chain uses TRBV7-2 and TRBJ2-3; D is perhaps TRBD2 (6 bases). The germline V gene encodes CDR1 SGHTA and CDR2 FQGNSA. This CDR3 has 15 amino acids. V was cut by 1 base and J by 1 base, with 9 bases left in between. The CDR3 protein is CASSLGASGTDTQYF. The CDR3 bases are TGTGCCAGCAGCTTAGGGGCTAGCGGCACAGATACGCAGTATTTT.